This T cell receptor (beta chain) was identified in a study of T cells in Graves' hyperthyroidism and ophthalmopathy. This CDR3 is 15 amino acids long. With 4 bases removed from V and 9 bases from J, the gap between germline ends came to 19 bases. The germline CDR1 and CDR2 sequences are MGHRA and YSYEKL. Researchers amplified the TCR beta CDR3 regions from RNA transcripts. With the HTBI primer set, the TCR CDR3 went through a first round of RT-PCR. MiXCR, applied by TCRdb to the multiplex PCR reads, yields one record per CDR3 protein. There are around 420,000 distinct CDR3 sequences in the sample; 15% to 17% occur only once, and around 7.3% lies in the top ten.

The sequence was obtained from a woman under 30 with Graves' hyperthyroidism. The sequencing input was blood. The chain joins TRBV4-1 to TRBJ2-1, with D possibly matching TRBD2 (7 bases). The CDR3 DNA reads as TGCGCCAGCAGCCCTGGGGCGGGGGCTGGTGGTGAGCAGTTCTTC. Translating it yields CASSPGAGAGGEQFF.